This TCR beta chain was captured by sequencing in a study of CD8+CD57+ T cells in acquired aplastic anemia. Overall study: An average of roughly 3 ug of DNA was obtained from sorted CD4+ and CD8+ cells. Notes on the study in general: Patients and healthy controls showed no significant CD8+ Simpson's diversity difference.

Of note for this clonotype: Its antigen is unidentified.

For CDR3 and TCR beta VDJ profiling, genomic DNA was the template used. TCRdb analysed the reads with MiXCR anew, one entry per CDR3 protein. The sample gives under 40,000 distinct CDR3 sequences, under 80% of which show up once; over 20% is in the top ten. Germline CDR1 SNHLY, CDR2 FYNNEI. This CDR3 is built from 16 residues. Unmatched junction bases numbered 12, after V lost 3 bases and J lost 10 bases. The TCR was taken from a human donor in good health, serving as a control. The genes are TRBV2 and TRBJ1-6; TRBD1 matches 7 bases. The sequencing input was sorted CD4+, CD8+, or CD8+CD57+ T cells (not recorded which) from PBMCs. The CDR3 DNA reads TGTGCCAGCAGTGACCGGACAGGACTCCCTGGGTCACCCCTCCACTTT. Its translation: CASSDRTGLPGSPLHF.